This T cell receptor beta chain came from a study of T cells and copy number aberrations in small-cell lung cancer. As regards this clone: Its antigen is not identified.

Germline V CDR1 and CDR2: MNHNS, SASEGT. CDR3 size: 15 residues. V was cut by 7 bases and J by 0 bases, with 16 bases left in between. All donors had upfront surgery, without preoperative chemotherapy or radiotherapy, and never received immunotherapy. Clones were sequenced by immunoSEQ multiplex PCR, and TCRdb holds only the in-frame ones, with some missing. The profile shows about 2,500 clones, 65% to 80% of them singletons. Study-wide results and limits: Findings need validation given the study's small sample size. Tumors showed lower T-cell density, richness and clonality than adjacent lung, though density did not differ significantly.

The sample consisted of normal tissue next to the tumor. The chain joins TRBV6-1 to TRBJ2-7, with D possibly matching TRBD2 (6 bases). This TCR was recovered from a man between 60 and 75 years old with small cell lung cancer. The CDR3, as DNA: TGTGCCAGCAAAATCGATGGAGGGAGCTCCTACGAGCAGTACTTC. Residues: CASKIDGGSSYEQYF.